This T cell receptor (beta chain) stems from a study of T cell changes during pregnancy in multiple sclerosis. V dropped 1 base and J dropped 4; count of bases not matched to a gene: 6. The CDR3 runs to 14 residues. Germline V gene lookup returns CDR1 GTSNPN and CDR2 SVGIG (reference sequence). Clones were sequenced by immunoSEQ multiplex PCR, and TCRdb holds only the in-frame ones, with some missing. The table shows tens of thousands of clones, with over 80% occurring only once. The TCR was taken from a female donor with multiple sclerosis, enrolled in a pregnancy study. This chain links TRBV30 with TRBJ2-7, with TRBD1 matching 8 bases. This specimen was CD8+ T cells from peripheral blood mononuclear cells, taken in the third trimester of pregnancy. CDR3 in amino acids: CAWSEPDRDYEQYF. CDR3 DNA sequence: TGTGCCTGGAGTGAACCGGACAGGGATTACGAGCAGTACTTC.